A single sample is the source of the 14 T cell receptor beta chains below, sequenced in a study of T cell responses to AZD1222 COVID-19 vaccine. Sequencing used immunoSEQ multiplex PCR; TCRdb keeps in-frame clones, though not all of them. The sample carries 95,000 to 150,000 clones, about 90% recorded once. Material: peripheral blood, obtained 28 days after the second AZD1222 dose. The receptors were gathered from an adult who received the AZD1222 COVID-19 vaccine.

V usage is TRBV7-9 and J usage is TRBJ1-4; 9 bases are shared with TRBD1. The CDR3 is 15 amino acids. V gave up 6 bases and J gave up 0 bases; unmatched junction bases: 2. CDR1 is SEHNR, CDR2 FQNEAQ, per germline (reference sequence). This chain's CDR3 is CASSWTGATNEKLFF. The CDR3 bases are TGTGCCAGCAGTTGGACAGGGGCAACTAATGAAAAACTGTTTTTT.

V gene TRBV7-9 combines with J gene TRBJ2-2, with D tentatively TRBD1 or TRBD2 (5 bases each). Germline V gene sequence: CDR1 SEHNR, CDR2 FQNEAQ (reference sequence). V gave up 6 bases and J gave up 7 bases, with 15 bases separating them. The CDR3 length is 14 residues. The CDR3, as DNA: TGTGCCAGCAGGCCGGGACGGGAAGGCGGGGAGCTGTTTTTT. Protein: CASRPGREGGELFF.

The chain employs TRBV19 and TRBJ1-2; TRBD1 might be the D (5 bases). V was pared by 4 bases and J by 5 bases, with 17 bases between. The CDR3 consists of 15 residues. The germline V gene encodes CDR1 LNHDA and CDR2 SQIVND (reference sequence). CDR3 DNA: TGTGCCAGTAGTACCCCCGGGACGGTACTTTATGGCTACACCTTC. The encoded protein is CASSTPGTVLYGYTF.

CDR3 region: CASSPRRANSPLHF. DNA for the CDR3: TGTGCCAGCAGCCCCCGCAGGGCTAATTCACCCCTCCACTTT. This chain connects TRBV7-8 to TRBJ1-6; tentative D call: TRBD1 (5 bases). The V end lost 5 bases, the J end lost 6 bases, and 11 bases lay between the germline ends. CDR3 size: 14 residues. Germline loops: CDR1 SGHVS, CDR2 FQNEAQ.

This chain links TRBV6-5 with TRBJ1-2; weak D call: TRBD1 (5 bases). The V gene's germline CDR1 is MNHEY and CDR2 SVGAGI. V lost 2 bases to trimming and J lost 4 bases, with 11 bases between them. CDR3 length: 14 residues. The CDR3: CASSYGRDLYGYTF. The CDR3 nucleotides read TGTGCCAGCAGTTACGGCAGGGATCTCTATGGCTACACCTTC.

The chain recombines TRBV5-6 with TRBJ2-7; TRBD1 matches at 9 bases. The trim removed 5 bases at V and 3 bases at J, leaving 15 bases unmatched. CDR3 length: 17 residues. CDR1 SGHDT and CDR2 YYEEEE come from the germline V gene. For the CDR3, the DNA is TGTGCCAGCAGTCTACCCGGGACAGGGTCGGTGAGCTACGAGCAGTACTTC. Amino acids: CASSLPGTGSVSYEQYF.

The genes are TRBV2 and TRBJ2-7; TRBD1 matches at 10 bases. The CDR3 runs 13 residues. Per germline, CDR1 SNHLY and CDR2 FYNNEI. The V segment lost 7 bases and the J segment 4 bases; nucleotides outside the gene matches: 4. CDR3 coding DNA: TGTGCCAGCACCAGGACAGGGGGTTACGAGCAGTACTTC. This codes for CASTRTGGYEQYF.

The V and J genes are TRBV7-2 and TRBJ2-7; D remains ambiguous. From germline, CDR1 is SGHTA and CDR2 FQGNSA. The CDR3 length is 15 residues. V lost 1 base and J lost 3, with 13 bases in between. CDR3 amino acids: CASSLDGPPLYEQYF. CDR3 nucleotides: TGTGCCAGCAGCTTAGACGGTCCTCCCCTCTACGAGCAGTACTTC. The variable domain in full, completed from reference TRBV7-2 and TRBJ2-7, reads GAGVSQSPSNKVTEKGKDVELRCDPISGHTALYWYRQSLGQGLEFLIYFQGNSAPDKSGLPSDRFSAERTGGSVSTLTIQRTQQEDSAVYLCASSLDGPPLYEQYFGPGTRLTVT.

V usage is TRBV11-1 and J usage is TRBJ2-7; 9 nucleotides align to TRBD1. The V and J ends lost 5 bases and 4 bases, in that order; junction bases with no gene match: 9. The germline gives CDR1 SGHAT, CDR2 FQDESV (reference sequence). The CDR3 contains 15 residues. The CDR3 is CASSDDDRGKYEQYF. The CDR3 DNA reads as TGTGCCAGCAGCGACGACGACAGGGGGAAATACGAGCAGTACTTC.

About this clone: A junction boundary mismatches the germline segment, possibly from a read error. V usage is TRBV7-7 and J usage is TRBJ2-7, with TRBD1 as a possible D gene (6 bases). Germline CDR1 SSHAT, CDR2 FNYEAQ (reference sequence). This CDR3 contains 14 residues. The CDR3 reads CASSPSLDSYEQYF. The CDR3 bases are TGTGCTAGCAGCCCGTCTCTGGACAGCTACGAGCAGTACTTC. Using reference TRBV7-7 and TRBJ2-7 for the parts outside the CDR3, the full variable domain is GAGVSQSPRYKVTKRGQDVTLRCDPISSHATLYWYQQALGQGPEFLTYFNYEAQPDKSGLPSDRFSAERPEGSISTLTIQRTEQRDSAMYRCASSPSLDSYEQYFGPGTRLTVT.

This clone was recorded once. The rearrangement links TRBV19 to TRBJ1-2; maybe TRBD1 (5 bases). V shed 11 bases and J shed 7 bases, with 23 bases lying between them. The CDR3 runs 14 residues. Germline CDR1 is LNHDA and CDR2 is SQIVND (reference sequence). In DNA, the CDR3 is TGTGCCGGATCTCCACAGGTTTTCCTTGGTGGCTACACCTTC. Protein: CAGSPQVFLGGYTF. Based on the CDR3 plus reference TRBV19 and TRBJ1-2, the full variable domain is DGGITQSPKYLFRKEGQNVTLSCEQNLNHDAMYWYRQDPGQGLRLIYYSQIVNDFQKGDIAEGYSVSREKKESFPLTVTSAQKNPTAFYLCAGSPQVFLGGYTFGSGTRLTVV.

The chain links TRBV7-2 to TRBJ2-4; D is unclear. Per germline, CDR1 SGHTA and CDR2 FQGNSA. V lost 0 bases, J lost 7 bases, and 7 bases lay in between. The CDR3 has 13 residues. The CDR3 region is CASSLAGTNIQYF. CDR3 sequence (DNA): TGTGCCAGCAGCTTAGCTGGTACGAACATTCAGTACTTC.

The chain employs TRBV13 and TRBJ2-7, with unresolved D. CDR1 PRHDT and CDR2 FYEKMQ come from the germline V gene (reference sequence). The V and J ends lost 2 bases and 5 bases respectively, with 13 bases between them. The CDR3 extends over 14 amino acids. CDR3 nucleotides: TGTGCCAGCAGCTTAATTGGGGTATCCCACGAGCAGTACTTC. Translation gives CASSLIGVSHEQYF.

In this sample, this clone turned up once. The rearrangement joins TRBV6-2 or TRBV6-3 to TRBJ1-1; 8 positions agree with TRBD1. The CDR3 runs 14 residues. The germline V gene has CDR1 MNHEY and CDR2 SVGEGT. The ends lost 3 bases at V and 9 bases at J; junction bases unmatched: 9. This CDR3 reads CASSYWTGRPKAFF. CDR3 nucleotides: TGTGCCAGCAGTTATTGGACAGGGAGACCCAAAGCTTTCTTT.